Listed here are 15 T cell receptor beta chains from one sample, sequenced in a study of cytomegalovirus exposure and HLA in healthy donors. PCR employed 60 Vbeta and 13 Jbeta primers. The data were produced by immunoSEQ multiplex PCR, yet TCRdb's version contains in-frame clones alone and is incomplete. Its table records fewer than 100,000 clones. The material sequenced was PBMCs. The receptors derive from a man over 45 in good health and CMV-seronegative.

The chain is built from TRBV7-2 and TRBJ2-5; 8 bases map to TRBD2. The V gene end was trimmed by 5 bases and the J gene end by 7 bases; junction bases not matched to a gene: 12. Germline-derived CDR1 and CDR2 are SGHTA and FQGNSA. The CDR3 is 15 amino acids. CDR3 nucleotides: TGTGCCAGCAGCCCGAGCGGGGGCCTCCGCGGGACCCAGTACTTC. Its translation: CASSPSGGLRGTQYF.

The chain is built from TRBV10-3 and TRBJ2-2; TRBD2 matches at 11 bases. CDR1 is ENHRY and CDR2 is SYGVKD in the germline V gene. V lost 4 bases, J lost 2 bases, and 15 bases stayed unmatched. The CDR3 loop spans 20 amino acids. The CDR3: CAISVSQGLAGKLNTGELFF. CDR3 DNA sequence: TGTGCCATCAGTGTTTCTCAAGGACTAGCGGGCAAGCTAAACACCGGGGAGCTGTTTTTT.

This rearrangement joins TRBV30 to TRBJ1-1, with 8 bases aligning to TRBD1. The V and J ends lost 1 base and 6 bases, in that order; junction bases with no gene match: 4. This CDR3 is 13 amino acids long. The germline V gene encodes CDR1 GTSNPN and CDR2 SVGIG (reference sequence). For the CDR3, the DNA is TGTGCCTGGAGTGGACAGGGGTACGCTGAAGCTTTCTTT. Protein sequence: CAWSGQGYAEAFF.

The chain joins TRBV7-6 to TRBJ2-1; 9 nucleotides agree with TRBD1. The trim removed 2 bases at V and 5 bases at J, leaving 4 bases unmatched. CDR3 length equals 15 residues. CDR1 is SGHVS, CDR2 FNYEAQ, per germline. CDR3 DNA: TGTGCCAGCAGCTTACCGGACAGGGGTGACAATGAGCAGTTCTTC. Translation gives CASSLPDRGDNEQFF. Supplemented by reference TRBV7-6 and TRBJ2-1, the full variable domain reads GAGVSQSPRYKVTKRGQDVALRCDPISGHVSLYWYRQALGQGPEFLTYFNYEAQQDKSGLPNDRFSAERPEGSISTLTIQRTEQRDSAMYRCASSLPDRGDNEQFFGPGTRLTVL.

The chain is built from TRBV6-5 and TRBJ2-5, with a weak D call TRBD1 (6 bases). The germline V gene has CDR1 MNHEY and CDR2 SVGAGI. The CDR3 sequence is 14 residues long. V was shortened by 7 bases and J by 1 base, with 13 bases between the two germline ends. CDR3 protein: CASNKAGAQETQYF. Written as DNA, the CDR3 is TGTGCCAGCAATAAAGCAGGGGCCCAAGAGACCCAGTACTTC.

The rearrangement uses TRBV28 and TRBJ1-1; D is possibly TRBD1 (6 bases). The CDR3 is 15 residues long. With 2 bases removed from V and 6 bases from J, the gap between germline ends came to 16 bases. Germline values: CDR1 MDHEN, CDR2 SYDVKM. CDR3 nucleotides: TGTGCCAGCAGTTTACCACAGGGACCCCACTCTGAAGCTTTCTTT. It translates to CASSLPQGPHSEAFF.

CDR3 nucleotides: TGCAGCGTGTCGACTGGAACCTACGAGCAGTACTTC. Its protein product is CSVSTGTYEQYF. V usage is TRBV29-1 and J usage is TRBJ2-7, with D hard to call. Trimming pared 6 bases from V and 2 bases from J, leaving 11 bases between. This CDR3 region has 12 residues. CDR1 SQVTM and CDR2 ANQGSEA come from the germline V gene.

The CDR3 loop reads CSVTDRNTEAFF. DNA of the CDR3: TGCAGCGTGACTGACAGGAACACTGAAGCTTTCTTT. This chain connects TRBV29-1 to TRBJ1-1, with TRBD1 as a possible D gene (5 bases). The germline gives CDR1 SQVTM, CDR2 ANQGSEA. V was shortened by 6 bases and J by 1 base, with 9 bases between the two germline ends. This CDR3 has 12 residues.

The rearrangement joins TRBV19 to TRBJ2-6; D remains ambiguous. The length of the CDR3 is 16 residues. V dropped 2 bases and J dropped 4 bases, with 12 bases sitting between them. Germline assignment: CDR1 LNHDA and CDR2 SQIVND (reference sequence). This CDR3 reads CASSITPPPGANVLTF. The CDR3 DNA reads TGTGCCAGTAGTATAACTCCTCCCCCCGGGGCCAACGTCCTGACTTTC. Drawing the rest from reference TRBV19 and TRBJ2-6, the complete variable domain is DGGITQSPKYLFRKEGQNVTLSCEQNLNHDAMYWYRQDPGQGLRLIYYSQIVNDFQKGDIAEGYSVSREKKESFPLTVTSAQKNPTAFYLCASSITPPPGANVLTFGAGSRLTVL.

This chain uses TRBV29-1 with TRBJ2-2; 8 nucleotides align to TRBD2. Looked up from germline, CDR1 is SQVTM and CDR2 is ANQGSEA. V lost 4 bases to trimming and J lost 3 bases; unmatched junction nucleotides: 10. The CDR3 length is 16 residues. In DNA, the CDR3 is TGCAGCGTTGGCGAGTTTAGCGGGGCATACACCGGGGAGCTGTTTTTT. Translating gives CSVGEFSGAYTGELFF.

The chain uses TRBV23-1 and TRBJ1-1, with 10 bases identical to TRBD1. TRBV23-1 is an open reading frame, and its role is uncertain. Losses at the gene ends were 0 bases for V and 4 bases for J; bases not matched to a gene: 14. The CDR3 has 19 amino acids. CDR3 sequence: CASSQSRGGQGMWGTEAFF. In DNA, the CDR3 is TGCGCCAGCAGTCAATCTCGTGGGGGACAGGGGATGTGGGGCACTGAAGCTTTCTTT.

The rearrangement joins TRBV7-6 to TRBJ2-5, with D uncertain. Trimming took off 1 base at V and 7 bases at J, with 10 bases between the two ends. This CDR3 region has 13 residues. Germline CDR1 SGHVS, CDR2 FNYEAQ. The CDR3 sequence: CASSLDDLGTQYF. CDR3 nucleotide sequence: TGTGCCAGCAGCTTAGATGACCTAGGGACCCAGTACTTC.

This chain joins TRBV4-1 and TRBJ1-4, with D possibly being TRBD1 (6 bases). The length of the CDR3 is 15 residues. The germline V gene has CDR1 MGHRA and CDR2 YSYEKL. Trimming left V 0 bases short and J 7 bases short, with 12 bases between. This chain's CDR3 is CASSQDGAGVEKLFF. In DNA form, the CDR3 reads TGCGCCAGCAGCCAAGATGGGGCAGGGGTTGAAAAACTGTTTTTT.

The rearrangement links TRBV5-6 to TRBJ2-2, with TRBD1 as a possible D gene (5 bases). V lost 4 bases and J lost 7, with 20 bases in between. This CDR3 is built from 16 residues. Germline loops: CDR1 SGHDT, CDR2 YYEEEE. The CDR3 DNA reads as TGTGCCAGCAGCCAACCCCAATATCGACAGATCGGGGAGCTGTTTTTT. It encodes CASSQPQYRQIGELFF. The whole variable domain, remainder taken from reference TRBV5-6 and TRBJ2-2, is DAGVTQSPTHLIKTRGQQVTLRCSPKSGHDTVSWYQQALGQGPQFIFQYYEEEERQRGNFPDRFSGHQFPNYSSELNVNALLLGDSALYLCASSQPQYRQIGELFFGEGSRLTVL.

The rearrangement joins TRBV7-2 to TRBJ1-1; 11 bases are shared with TRBD1. Germline loops: CDR1 SGHTA, CDR2 FQGNSA. Germline trimming cut 3 bases from V and 4 bases from J; bases unmatched to any gene: 7. The length of the CDR3 is 16 residues. The CDR3 here is CASSFRTGGLGTEAFF. The CDR3 region has the DNA TGTGCCAGCAGCTTTCGGACAGGGGGCTTGGGCACTGAAGCTTTCTTT.